The rows below give T cell receptor beta chains drawn from one sample of a study of blood T cell repertoires in COVID-19. Sequenced by immunoSEQ multiplex PCR; TCRdb stores in-frame clones only, minus some. The sample lists 75,000 to 90,000 clones; around four fifths were seen once. Input material: peripheral blood. The receptors were sampled from an older man with active or convalescent COVID-19. The CDR3 runs from the conserved cysteine through the conserved F or W. Fields, in order: J gene, clone size, V gene, CDR3 length, D gene, CDR3 protein, CDR3 DNA. D genes are given only for firm matches. Only part of the rows carry a size: once, few, many, or a class if the clone is expanded.

j_call: TRBJ1-4
clone_size: -
v_call: TRBV11-2
cdr3_length: 14
d_call: TRBD1
cdr3_aa: CASRLTGEVGKLFF
cdr3_nt: TGTGCCAGCAGGTTGACAGGGGAGGTCGGAAAACTGTTTTTT

j_call: TRBJ2-3
clone_size: -
v_call: TRBV10-3
cdr3_length: 18
d_call: TRBD2
cdr3_aa: CAISEFPGTSGHTDTQYF
cdr3_nt: TGTGCCATCAGTGAGTTCCCCGGGACTAGCGGACACACAGATACGCAGTATTTT

j_call: TRBJ1-2
clone_size: -
v_call: TRBV28
cdr3_length: 15
d_call: -
cdr3_aa: CASIDGQTINYGYTF
cdr3_nt: TGTGCCAGCATCGATGGACAGACCATCAACTATGGCTACACCTTC

j_call: TRBJ1-4
clone_size: -
v_call: TRBV9
cdr3_length: 15
d_call: TRBD1
cdr3_aa: CASSPRDRDYEKLFF
cdr3_nt: TGTGCCAGCAGCCCCCGGGACAGGGATTATGAAAAACTGTTTTTT

j_call: TRBJ1-2
clone_size: -
v_call: TRBV11-2
cdr3_length: 14
d_call: TRBD1
cdr3_aa: CASSSRGRGYGYTF
cdr3_nt: TGTGCCAGCAGCTCCAGGGGGCGCGGGTATGGCTACACCTTC

j_call: TRBJ1-5
clone_size: -
v_call: TRBV28
cdr3_length: 13
d_call: -
cdr3_aa: CASSLTGFQPQHF
cdr3_nt: TGTGCCAGCAGTTTAACAGGGTTCCAGCCCCAGCATTTT

j_call: TRBJ1-3
clone_size: -
v_call: TRBV13
cdr3_length: 13
d_call: -
cdr3_aa: CASGRVSGNTIYF
cdr3_nt: TGTGCCAGCGGCAGGGTCTCTGGAAACACCATATATTTT

j_call: TRBJ1-2
clone_size: -
v_call: TRBV2
cdr3_length: 15
d_call: -
cdr3_aa: CASSPIEDRLYGYTF
cdr3_nt: TGTGCCAGCAGTCCAATTGAAGACCGACTCTATGGCTACACCTTC

j_call: TRBJ2-1
clone_size: -
v_call: TRBV5-1
cdr3_length: 13
d_call: -
cdr3_aa: CASSLQINNEQFF
cdr3_nt: TGCGCCAGCAGCTTACAGATAAACAATGAGCAGTTCTTC

j_call: TRBJ2-2
clone_size: -
v_call: TRBV5-1
cdr3_length: 16
d_call: TRBD1
cdr3_aa: CASSLGQGMNTGELFF
cdr3_nt: TGCGCCAGCAGCTTGGGACAGGGGATGAACACCGGGGAGCTGTTTTTT

j_call: TRBJ1-1
clone_size: -
v_call: TRBV19
cdr3_length: 12
d_call: -
cdr3_aa: CASSITGGTAFF
cdr3_nt: TGTGCCAGTAGTATAACGGGGGGCACTGCTTTCTTT

j_call: TRBJ2-1
clone_size: -
v_call: TRBV7-9
cdr3_length: 16
d_call: TRBD2
cdr3_aa: CASRRSGRASYNEQFF
cdr3_nt: TGTGCCAGCAGACGTAGCGGGAGGGCCTCCTACAATGAGCAGTTCTTC

j_call: TRBJ1-2
clone_size: once
v_call: TRBV24-1
cdr3_length: 12
d_call: -
cdr3_aa: CATSDYNDGYTF
cdr3_nt: TGTGCCACCAGTGATTACAACGATGGCTACACCTTC

j_call: TRBJ1-1
clone_size: -
v_call: TRBV19
cdr3_length: 17
d_call: -
cdr3_aa: CASSMSVGHSVNTEAFF
cdr3_nt: TGTGCCAGTAGTATGTCGGTTGGGCACTCCGTGAACACTGAAGCTTTCTTT

j_call: TRBJ2-2
clone_size: many
v_call: TRBV28
cdr3_length: 16
d_call: -
cdr3_aa: CASSLLVTSNTGELFF
cdr3_nt: TGTGCCAGCAGCCTACTAGTAACATCGAACACCGGGGAGCTGTTTTTT

j_call: TRBJ2-3
clone_size: -
v_call: TRBV28
cdr3_length: 18
d_call: TRBD1
cdr3_aa: CASSSAGTGGSSTDTQYF
cdr3_nt: TGTGCCAGCAGTTCCGCCGGGACAGGGGGTTCGAGCACAGATACGCAGTATTTT

j_call: TRBJ1-5
clone_size: -
v_call: TRBV6-1
cdr3_length: 15
d_call: -
cdr3_aa: CASSEMGGDRQPQHF
cdr3_nt: TGTGCCAGCAGTGAAATGGGGGGGGATAGGCAGCCCCAGCATTTT

j_call: TRBJ2-2
clone_size: -
v_call: TRBV6-5
cdr3_length: 15
d_call: TRBD2
cdr3_aa: CASSYSSSGDRELFF
cdr3_nt: TGTGCCAGCAGTTACTCATCTAGCGGGGACCGGGAGCTGTTTTTT

j_call: TRBJ1-4
clone_size: -
v_call: TRBV30
cdr3_length: 13
d_call: TRBD1
cdr3_aa: CAWNRDRREKLFF
cdr3_nt: TGTGCCTGGAACCGGGACAGACGAGAAAAACTGTTTTTT

j_call: TRBJ1-6
clone_size: -
v_call: TRBV7-8
cdr3_length: 13
d_call: -
cdr3_aa: CASSPAAGSPLHF
cdr3_nt: TGTGCCAGCAGCCCCGCCGCAGGCTCACCCCTCCACTTT

j_call: TRBJ2-1
clone_size: -
v_call: TRBV6-1
cdr3_length: 18
d_call: TRBD2
cdr3_aa: CASSGQTGLAGPGNEQFF
cdr3_nt: TGTGCCAGCAGTGGGCAAACGGGACTAGCGGGCCCAGGCAATGAGCAGTTCTTC

j_call: TRBJ2-4
clone_size: few
v_call: TRBV14
cdr3_length: 14
d_call: TRBD2
cdr3_aa: CASSQVTSGGEKYF
cdr3_nt: TGTGCCAGCAGCCAAGTCACTAGCGGGGGGGAAAAGTACTTC

j_call: TRBJ2-3
clone_size: -
v_call: TRBV5-4
cdr3_length: 16
d_call: TRBD2
cdr3_aa: CASSLIAGAPTDTQYF
cdr3_nt: TGTGCCAGCAGCTTAATAGCGGGAGCTCCCACAGATACGCAGTATTTT

j_call: TRBJ1-6
clone_size: -
v_call: TRBV5-1
cdr3_length: 14
d_call: -
cdr3_aa: CASSLIEDNSPLHF
cdr3_nt: TGCGCCAGCAGCTTAATCGAGGATAATTCACCCCTCCACTTT

j_call: TRBJ1-1
clone_size: -
v_call: TRBV19
cdr3_length: 13
d_call: -
cdr3_aa: CASSISGATEAFF
cdr3_nt: TGTGCCAGTAGTATATCGGGTGCGACTGAAGCTTTCTTT

j_call: TRBJ1-1
clone_size: -
v_call: TRBV6-6
cdr3_length: 13
d_call: -
cdr3_aa: CASSYLDKTEAFF
cdr3_nt: TGTGCCAGCAGTTACCTCGACAAAACTGAAGCTTTCTTT

j_call: TRBJ1-6
clone_size: once
v_call: TRBV5-1
cdr3_length: 15
d_call: -
cdr3_aa: CASTFSSSYNSPLHF
cdr3_nt: TGCGCCAGCACATTCTCTAGCTCCTATAATTCACCCCTCCACTTT

j_call: TRBJ1-3
clone_size: -
v_call: TRBV19
cdr3_length: 17
d_call: -
cdr3_aa: CASSPGRQGTAGNTIYF
cdr3_nt: TGTGCCAGTAGCCCCGGGAGGCAGGGTACAGCTGGAAACACCATATATTTT